These 20 T cell receptor beta chains share one sample of origin, sequenced in a study of blood T cell repertoires in COVID-19. Here immunoSEQ multiplex PCR was the method, and the copy in TCRdb shows in-frame clones only, minus some. In the table there are about 150,000 clones, about 85% of which are singletons. The sample taken for sequencing was peripheral blood. The source of these receptors is a man aged 60 to 69 with COVID-19, enrolled during active disease.

This clone was recorded only once. Other DNA sequences of this sample code for an identical CDR3. The chain employs TRBV10-3 and TRBJ2-7; TRBD1 might be the D (5 bases). This CDR3 contains 14 residues. The ends were cut back, 0 bases at V and 2 bases at J, with 8 bases in the middle. Germline CDR1 ENHRY, CDR2 SYGVKD. The CDR3 nucleotides read TGTGCCATCAGTGAGTCCCCAGGGCCCTACGAGCAGTACTTC. Translated: CAISESPGPYEQYF.

This clone was seen only a few times. Here the CDR3 reads CASSPLGAEYNSPLHF. CDR3 coding DNA: TGTGCCAGCTCACCTTTGGGGGCAGAATATAATTCACCCCTCCACTTT. This chain joins TRBV18 and TRBJ1-6; the D gene is possibly TRBD1 (6 bases). Germline V gives CDR1 KGHSH, CDR2 LQKENI. With 3 bases removed from V and 4 bases from J, the gap between germline ends came to 13 bases. The CDR3 is made up of 16 amino acids.

This clone was observed once. The rearrangement uses TRBV19 and TRBJ1-1, with a possible D match to TRBD1 (5 bases). This CDR3 spans 12 amino acids. Per germline, CDR1 LNHDA and CDR2 SQIVND (reference sequence). With 5 bases removed from V and 6 bases from J, the gap between germline ends came to 10 bases. As DNA, the CDR3 is TGTGCCAGTAGTTTCCGACAGTCTGAAGCTTTCTTT. It yields the protein CASSFRQSEAFF.

This chain uses TRBV14 with TRBJ1-2, with 7 bases aligning to TRBD1. The CDR3 runs 15 residues. The germline gives CDR1 SGHDN, CDR2 FVKESK. J was trimmed by 8 bases and V by 0 bases; bases with no gene match: 9. CDR3 sequence (DNA): TGTGCCAGCAGCCAAGATCGGGGCAGGGGGTGGGGCTACACCTTC. It is translated as CASSQDRGRGWGYTF.

This clone was counted a single time. The chain couples TRBV18 to TRBJ2-5; 8 nucleotides agree with TRBD2. With V trimmed by 3 bases and J by 5 bases, 8 bases remained unmatched. Germline-derived CDR1 and CDR2 are KGHSH and LQKENI. The CDR3 loop spans 15 amino acids. The CDR3 DNA is TGTGCCAGCTCACCCGCAGCGGGGGTCCTCGAGACCCAGTACTTC. It translates to CASSPAAGVLETQYF. Full variable domain (remainder filled in from reference TRBV18 and TRBJ2-5): NAGVMQNPRHLVRRRGQEARLRCSPMKGHSHVYWYRQLPEEGLKFMVYLQKENIIDESGMPKERFSAEFPKEGPSILRIQQVVRGDSAAYFCASSPAAGVLETQYFGPGTRLLVL.

The chain combines TRBV7-2 with TRBJ2-1; TRBD2 agrees at 8 bases. In germline, CDR1 is SGHTA, CDR2 FQGNSA. V shed 1 base, J shed 6 bases, and the junction held 11 bases outside the gene matches. CDR3 length equals 17 residues. CDR3 in amino acids: CASSLDGTRMMANEQFF. CDR3 sequence (DNA): TGTGCCAGCAGCTTAGATGGGACTAGAATGATGGCCAATGAGCAGTTCTTC.

This rearrangement joins TRBV19 to TRBJ2-5, with D perhaps TRBD1 (8 bases). CDR1 LNHDA and CDR2 SQIVND come from the germline V gene (reference sequence). Trimming took off 5 bases at V and 3 bases at J, with 16 bases between the two ends. This CDR3 is built from 15 residues. The CDR3 sequence is CASSRQGRVEETQYF. The CDR3 nucleotides read TGTGCCAGTAGTCGACAGGGGAGGGTGGAAGAGACCCAGTACTTC.

The V gene is TRBV19, the J gene TRBJ1-4, with D perhaps matching TRBD1 (5 bases). The length of the CDR3 is 13 residues. Per germline, CDR1 LNHDA and CDR2 SQIVND (reference sequence). V lost 2 bases to trimming and J lost 8 bases, with 9 bases between them. The CDR3 loop reads CASSIRTNEKLFF. The CDR3, as DNA: TGTGCCAGTAGTATAAGGACAAACGAAAAACTGTTTTTT. The whole variable domain, filled in from reference TRBV19 and TRBJ1-4, reads DGGITQSPKYLFRKEGQNVTLSCEQNLNHDAMYWYRQDPGQGLRLIYYSQIVNDFQKGDIAEGYSVSREKKESFPLTVTSAQKNPTAFYLCASSIRTNEKLFFGSGTQLSVL.

The chain carries TRBV5-8 and TRBJ1-5, with 8 bases that match TRBD1. Looked up from germline, CDR1 is SGHTS and CDR2 is YDEGEE. J gave up 0 bases and V 4 bases, and 12 bases lay outside the gene matches. The CDR3 totals 18 residues. The CDR3 nucleotides are TGTGCCAGCAGCCCCGGGACAGGACTAAAGAATAGCAATCAGCCCCAGCATTTT. The encoded protein is CASSPGTGLKNSNQPQHF.

The CDR3 DNA is TGTGCCAGCAGCGTAGGGACAGAAAACACCGGGGAGCTGTTTTTT. It codes for CASSVGTENTGELFF. The chain carries TRBV6-4 and TRBJ2-2; the match to TRBD1 covers 7 bases. The germline V gene has CDR1 MRHNA and CDR2 SNTAGT. Trimming took 6 bases from V and 2 from J; bases not matched to a gene: 6. The CDR3 sequence is 15 residues long.

The rearrangement links TRBV10-3 to TRBJ2-7, with D possibly being TRBD1 (6 bases). Germline values: CDR1 ENHRY, CDR2 SYGVKD. With 10 bases removed from V and 0 bases from J, the gap between germline ends came to 16 bases. This CDR3 is built from 14 residues. CDR3 amino acids: CASAKGDSSYEQYF. CDR3 coding DNA: TGTGCCAGCGCTAAGGGGGATAGCTCCTACGAGCAGTACTTC.

The CDR3: CASGSGDTQYF. The CDR3 DNA follows: TGTGCCAGCGGATCCGGGGATACGCAGTATTTT. The chain has TRBV9 and TRBJ2-3, with D hard to call. CDR1 SGDLS and CDR2 YYNGEE come from the germline V gene. Trimming cost V 7 bases and J 6 bases, with 9 bases left between them. The CDR3 loop spans 11 amino acids.

This clone has just one count. Other DNA sequences in this specimen translate into the identical CDR3. V usage is TRBV7-2 and J usage is TRBJ1-2, with 8 bases fitting TRBD1. The CDR3 runs to 14 residues. V shed 1 base and J 2 bases; nucleotides not matched to a gene: 0. CDR1 is SGHTA, CDR2 FQGNSA, per germline. The DNA for the CDR3 is TGTGCCAGCAGCTTAGGGACAGGGAACTATGGCTACACCTTC. Translating it yields CASSLGTGNYGYTF.

This clone was recorded only once. J is TRBJ2-5 and V is TRBV3-1 (or the pseudogene TRBV3-2); D uncertain. V was trimmed by 4 bases and J by 3 bases, leaving 9 bases between them. Germline lookup yields CDR1 LGHDT and CDR2 YNNKEL (reference sequence). This CDR3 has 13 amino acids. The CDR3 loop is CASSLRFKETQYF. The CDR3 DNA follows: TGTGCCAGCAGCCTCAGATTTAAAGAGACCCAGTACTTC.

The CDR3 sequence is CASSPLGQGGNGYTF. CDR3 bases: TGTGCCAGCAGCCCCTTGGGACAGGGGGGCAATGGCTACACCTTC. This chain joins TRBV5-4 and TRBJ1-2, with 11 positions matching TRBD1. The CDR3 length is 15 residues. The germline V gene has CDR1 SGHNT and CDR2 YYREEE (reference sequence). V shed 4 bases and J 6 bases; nucleotides not matched to a gene: 8.

V and J are TRBV7-2 and TRBJ2-1; D unclear. The germline V gene has CDR1 SGHTA and CDR2 FQGNSA. The ends were cut back, 5 bases at V and 2 bases at J, with 10 bases in the middle. The CDR3 contains 14 residues. The CDR3 bases are TGTGCCAGCAGCCCCCCCCCAACCTACAATGAGCAGTTCTTC. Residues: CASSPPPTYNEQFF. Together with reference TRBV7-2 and TRBJ2-1, the CDR3 gives the full variable domain: GAGVSQSPSNKVTEKGKDVELRCDPISGHTALYWYRQSLGQGLEFLIYFQGNSAPDKSGLPSDRFSAERTGGSVSTLTIQRTQQEDSAVYLCASSPPPTYNEQFFGPGTRLTVL.

V and J are TRBV29-1 and TRBJ1-4; 7 bases line up with TRBD1. The junction had 7 bases not matched to a gene; V was cut back by 3 bases and J by 6 bases. This CDR3 has 14 residues. Germline CDR1 and CDR2: SQVTM and ANQGSEA. Here the CDR3 DNA reads TGCAGCGTTGATAGGCGGCAGGGGGATGAAAAACTGTTTTTT. Protein: CSVDRRQGDEKLFF.

In regard to this clone: Other DNA sequences within the sample encode an identical CDR3. The chain carries TRBV29-1 and TRBJ1-1; TRBD1 might be the D (5 bases). This CDR3 contains 13 residues. Germline V lookup: CDR1 SQVTM, CDR2 ANQGSEA. Trimming shortened V by 4 bases and J by 1 base, and 10 bases separated the two germline ends. The CDR3 DNA is TGCAGCGTTGTAGGGCAGGGGAACACTGAAGCTTTCTTT. Its translation is CSVVGQGNTEAFF.

The chain combines TRBV6-5 with TRBJ1-5, with D unresolved. The germline V and J ends were trimmed by 6 bases and 2 bases, with 14 bases remaining between them. Germline V lookup: CDR1 MNHEY, CDR2 SVGAGI. This CDR3 spans 15 amino acids. This chain's CDR3 is CASRPGSGGNQPQHF. DNA for the CDR3: TGTGCCAGCAGACCCGGTTCAGGCGGCAATCAGCCCCAGCATTTT.

The chain couples TRBV3-1 (or the pseudogene TRBV3-2) to TRBJ1-1; D might be TRBD1 (6 bases). The CDR3 covers 13 residues. The V gene's germline CDR1 is LGHDT and CDR2 YNNKEL (reference sequence). V was trimmed by 4 bases and J by 8 bases, leaving 14 bases between them. The CDR3 region has the DNA TGTGCCAGCAGCCGGGGGGGGGCCCCAGAAGCTTTCTTT. Encoded protein: CASSRGGAPEAFF.